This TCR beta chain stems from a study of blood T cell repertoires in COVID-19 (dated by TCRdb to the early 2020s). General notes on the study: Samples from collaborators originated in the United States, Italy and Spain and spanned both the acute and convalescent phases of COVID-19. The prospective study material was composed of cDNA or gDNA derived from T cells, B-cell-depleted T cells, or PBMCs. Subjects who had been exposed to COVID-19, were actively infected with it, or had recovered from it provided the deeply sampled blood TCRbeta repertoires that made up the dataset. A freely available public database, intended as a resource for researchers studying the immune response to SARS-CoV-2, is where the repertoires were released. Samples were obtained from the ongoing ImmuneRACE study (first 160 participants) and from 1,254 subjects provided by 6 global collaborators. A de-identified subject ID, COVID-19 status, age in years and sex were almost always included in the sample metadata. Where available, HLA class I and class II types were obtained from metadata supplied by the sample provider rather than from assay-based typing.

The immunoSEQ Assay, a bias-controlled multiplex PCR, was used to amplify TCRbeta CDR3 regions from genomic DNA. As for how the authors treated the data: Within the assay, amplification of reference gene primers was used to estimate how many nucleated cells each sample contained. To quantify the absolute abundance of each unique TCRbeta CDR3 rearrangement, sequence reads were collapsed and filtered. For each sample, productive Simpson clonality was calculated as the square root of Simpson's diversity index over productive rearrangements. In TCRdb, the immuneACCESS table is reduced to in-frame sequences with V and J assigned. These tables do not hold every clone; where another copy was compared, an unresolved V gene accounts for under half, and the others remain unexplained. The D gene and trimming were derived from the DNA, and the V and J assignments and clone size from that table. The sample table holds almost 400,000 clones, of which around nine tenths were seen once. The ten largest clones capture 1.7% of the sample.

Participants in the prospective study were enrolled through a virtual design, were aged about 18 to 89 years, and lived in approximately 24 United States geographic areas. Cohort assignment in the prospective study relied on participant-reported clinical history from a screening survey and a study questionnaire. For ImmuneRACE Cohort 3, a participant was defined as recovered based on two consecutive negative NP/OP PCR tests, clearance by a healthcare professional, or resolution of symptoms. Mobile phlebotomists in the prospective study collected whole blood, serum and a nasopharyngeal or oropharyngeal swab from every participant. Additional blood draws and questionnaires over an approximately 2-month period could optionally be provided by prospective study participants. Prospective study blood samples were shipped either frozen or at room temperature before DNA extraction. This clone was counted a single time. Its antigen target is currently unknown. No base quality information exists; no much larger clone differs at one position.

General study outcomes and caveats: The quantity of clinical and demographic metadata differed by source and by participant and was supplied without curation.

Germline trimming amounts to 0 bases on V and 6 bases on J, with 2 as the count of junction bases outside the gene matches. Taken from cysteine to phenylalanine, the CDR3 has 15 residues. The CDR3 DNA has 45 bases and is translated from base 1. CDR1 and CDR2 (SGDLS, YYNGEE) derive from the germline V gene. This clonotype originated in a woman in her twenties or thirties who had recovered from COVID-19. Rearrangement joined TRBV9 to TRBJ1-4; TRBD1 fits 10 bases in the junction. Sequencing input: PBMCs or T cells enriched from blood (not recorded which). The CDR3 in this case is CASSVGQGAYEKLFF. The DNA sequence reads TGTGCCAGCAGCGTAGGACAGGGGGCCTATGAAAAACTGTTTTTT.